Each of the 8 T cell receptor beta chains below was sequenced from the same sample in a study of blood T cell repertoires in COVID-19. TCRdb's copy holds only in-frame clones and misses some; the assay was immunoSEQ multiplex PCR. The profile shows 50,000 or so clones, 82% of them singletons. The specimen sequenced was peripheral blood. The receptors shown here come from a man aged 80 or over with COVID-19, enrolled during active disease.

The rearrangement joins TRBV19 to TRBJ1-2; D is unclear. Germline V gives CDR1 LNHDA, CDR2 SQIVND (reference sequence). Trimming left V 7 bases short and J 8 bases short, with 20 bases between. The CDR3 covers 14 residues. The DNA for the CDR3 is TGTGCCAGTATGACCCCAGAACAGAATCAAGGCTACACCTTC. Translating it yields CASMTPEQNQGYTF.

The CDR3 protein is CASSISGESPLHF. The CDR3 region has the DNA TGTGCCAGTAGTATCTCAGGGGAATCACCCCTCCACTTT. The chain combines TRBV19 with TRBJ1-6; tentatively, D is TRBD1 (6 bases). This CDR3 region has 13 residues. CDR1 and CDR2 from the germline V gene are LNHDA and SQIVND (reference sequence). Trimming cost V 3 bases and J 10 bases, with 10 bases left between them.

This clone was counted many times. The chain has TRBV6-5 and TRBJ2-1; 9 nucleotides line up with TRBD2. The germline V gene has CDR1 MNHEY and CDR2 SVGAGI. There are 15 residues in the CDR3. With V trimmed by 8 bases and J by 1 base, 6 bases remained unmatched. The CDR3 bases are TGTGCCAGCCTTTCCCTAGCGGGATCCTACAATGAGCAGTTCTTC. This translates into CASLSLAGSYNEQFF.

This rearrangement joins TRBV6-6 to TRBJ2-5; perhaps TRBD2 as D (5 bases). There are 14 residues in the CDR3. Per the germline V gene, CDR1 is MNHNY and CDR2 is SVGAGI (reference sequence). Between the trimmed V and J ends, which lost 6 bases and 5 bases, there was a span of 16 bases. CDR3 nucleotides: TGTGCCAGCAGCCGAGGGTCAGGCGTGGAGACCCAGTACTTC. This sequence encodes CASSRGSGVETQYF.

The CDR3 bases are TGCGCCAGCAGCTTGGGGGTGGCCGGGACAGTCTCCTACAATGAGCAGTTCTTC. The encoded protein is CASSLGVAGTVSYNEQFF. The chain is built from TRBV5-1 and TRBJ2-1; TRBD1 matches 7 bases. Germline assignment: CDR1 SGHRS and CDR2 YFSETQ. The CDR3 totals 18 residues. The J segment lost 0 bases and the V segment lost 0 bases, leaving 9 bases of the junction unmatched.

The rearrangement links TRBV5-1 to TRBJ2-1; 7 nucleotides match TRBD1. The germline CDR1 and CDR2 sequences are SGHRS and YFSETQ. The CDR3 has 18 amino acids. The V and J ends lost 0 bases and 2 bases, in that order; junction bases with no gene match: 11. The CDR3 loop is CASSLVSSIQGAYNEQFF. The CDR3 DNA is TGCGCCAGCAGCTTGGTGTCTTCTATCCAGGGGGCCTACAATGAGCAGTTCTTC. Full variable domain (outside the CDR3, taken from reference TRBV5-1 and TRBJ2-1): KAGVTQTPRYLIKTRGQQVTLSCSPISGHRSVSWYQQTPGQGLQFLFEYFSETQRNKGNFPGRFSGRQFSNSRSEMNVSTLELGDSALYLCASSLVSSIQGAYNEQFFGPGTRLTVL.

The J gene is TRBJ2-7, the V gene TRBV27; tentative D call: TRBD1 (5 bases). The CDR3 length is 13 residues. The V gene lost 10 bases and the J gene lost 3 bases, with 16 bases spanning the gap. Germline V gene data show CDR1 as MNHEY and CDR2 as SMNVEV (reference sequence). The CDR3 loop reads CATKDRKCYEQYF. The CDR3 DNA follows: TGTGCCACCAAAGACAGAAAATGCTACGAGCAGTACTTC.

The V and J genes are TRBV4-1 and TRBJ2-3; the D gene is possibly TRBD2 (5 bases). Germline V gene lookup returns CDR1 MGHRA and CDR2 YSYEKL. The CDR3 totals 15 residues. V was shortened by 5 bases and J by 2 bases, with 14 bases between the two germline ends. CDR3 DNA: TGCGCCAGCAGCTCTCGGGGTAGCGACACAGATACGCAGTATTTT. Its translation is CASSSRGSDTDTQYF.